The next 27 T cell receptor beta chains were all read from a single sample in a study of response to subunit inactivated influenza vaccine (dated by TCRdb to 2017 to 2018). Read against the paper, the sample's time point label means: approximately 47 days after influenza vaccine administration. Library construction relied on RT-PCR. The sequencer listed for this sample is Illumina HiSeq 2500. TCRdb passed the public sequencing reads through fastp at Q25 and MiXCR, retaining productive beta sequences. Each record represents a unique CDR3 protein, reported with the most common genes and DNA among its rows. In all, the sample holds under 200,000 distinct CDR3 sequences, and approximately 10% of those were seen once. The ten largest clonotypes hold over 10% of the sample. The material sequenced was non-naive T cells sorted from PBMCs, taken 45 days after vaccination. The cell subset or site label corresponds to: memory T cell fraction. These receptors all stem from a man over 45 who received an inactivated influenza vaccine. Donor details come from another sample of the same person, matched by shared clones.

This clonotype was counted at least ten times. The genes are TRBV7-9 and TRBJ2-5, with TRBD2 identical over 8 bases. Germline CDR1 reads SEHNR; CDR2 reads FQNEAQ (reference sequence). After removal of 0 bases from V and 2 bases from J, the junction contained 5 bases not matched to a gene. The CDR3 runs 16 residues. This CDR3 reads CASSLASGGSQETQYF. The DNA for the CDR3 is TGTGCCAGCAGCTTAGCAAGCGGGGGATCACAAGAGACCCAGTACTTC.

This chain uses TRBV11-1 with TRBJ2-3; TRBD2 aligns across 7 bases. The J segment lost 0 bases and the V segment lost 5 bases, leaving 17 bases of the junction unmatched. The CDR3 totals 19 residues. Per germline, CDR1 SGHAT and CDR2 FQDESV (reference sequence). The CDR3 DNA reads as TGTGCCAGCAGCCTAAGGGCGGGGGACCGATTCCCTAGCACAGATACGCAGTATTTT. Its translation: CASSLRAGDRFPSTDTQYF.

This sequence joins TRBV28 and TRBJ1-2; 8 bases are shared with TRBD1. Germline V gene data show CDR1 as MDHEN and CDR2 as SYDVKM. Germline trimming cut 6 bases from V and 9 bases from J; bases unmatched to any gene: 6. The CDR3 runs 12 residues. CDR3 sequence: CASSTGQARYTF. CDR3 coding DNA: TGTGCCAGCAGCACGGGACAGGCCCGCTACACCTTC.

This clonotype has just a few counts. V is TRBV6-4 and J is TRBJ2-1; 9 nucleotides agree with TRBD1. Trimming took 4 bases from V and 7 from J; bases not matched to a gene: 2. This CDR3 has 13 residues. Germline lookup yields CDR1 MRHNA and CDR2 SNTAGT. The CDR3 nucleotides read TGTGCCAGCAGTGCGGGACAGGGTAATGAGCAGTTCTTC. It translates to CASSAGQGNEQFF.

The chain links TRBV24-1 to TRBJ1-1; 7 bases map to TRBD1. Trimming cost V 5 bases and J 1 base; bases outside gene matches: 6. The CDR3 runs 15 residues. Germline CDR1 and CDR2: KGHDR and SFDVKD. CDR3 sequence reads: CATSVNRGGNTEAFF. The CDR3 DNA is TGTGCCACCAGTGTTAACAGGGGAGGGAACACTGAAGCTTTCTTT.

The V and J genes are TRBV27 and TRBJ1-2; weak D call: TRBD1 (6 bases). V shed 0 bases and J shed 8 bases, with 22 bases lying between them. The CDR3 totals 17 residues. In germline, CDR1 is MNHEY, CDR2 SMNVEV (reference sequence). CDR3: CASSLSPSTGAPRGYTF. The CDR3 bases are TGTGCCAGCAGTTTATCCCCCTCGACAGGAGCCCCAAGGGGCTACACCTTC.

In this sample, this clonotype turned up a few times. The CDR3 loop reads CASSLWGGLADYNEQFF. In DNA, the CDR3 is TGTGCCAGCAGTTTATGGGGAGGACTAGCTGATTACAATGAGCAGTTCTTC. The chain couples TRBV28 to TRBJ2-1; the match to TRBD2 covers 8 bases. J gave up 4 bases and V 0 bases, and 8 bases lay outside the gene matches. The CDR3 totals 17 residues. Germline V gene data show CDR1 as MDHEN and CDR2 as SYDVKM.

This clonotype appeared a few times. The chain carries TRBV3-1 and TRBJ2-7; 10 nucleotides match TRBD2. Germline V CDR1 and CDR2: LGHDT, YNNKEL (reference sequence). This CDR3 contains 15 residues. J lost 3 bases, V lost 2 bases, and 4 bases had no gene match. The CDR3 protein is CASSQISGGGYEQYF. The CDR3 region has the DNA TGTGCCAGCAGCCAAATCAGCGGGGGGGGCTACGAGCAGTACTTC.

The table lists this clonotype with many counts. This chain connects TRBV4-1 to TRBJ1-5; 12 nucleotides line up with TRBD1. Germline CDR1 reads MGHRA; CDR2 reads YSYEKL. V trimming: 6 bases; J trimming: 6 bases; junction bases outside the gene matches: 6. This CDR3 contains 15 residues. The DNA of the CDR3 is TGCGCCAGCAGTCCCGGGACAGGGGGCCTTCAGCCCCAGCATTTT. As protein: CASSPGTGGLQPQHF.

This clonotype was observed many times. This chain connects TRBV7-3 to TRBJ1-3; 8 bases agree with TRBD1. V was clipped by 4 bases and J by 3 bases; unmatched bases: 2. Germline assignment: CDR1 SGHTA and CDR2 FQGTGA. The CDR3 consists of 14 residues. The CDR3 DNA sequence: TGTGCCAGCAGCTCGACAGGGGTTGGAAACACCATATATTTT. Protein: CASSSTGVGNTIYF.

This clonotype was counted between two and nine times. The rearrangement uses TRBV6-2 or TRBV6-3 and TRBJ1-2; 7 positions agree with TRBD1. CDR1 and CDR2 (germline): MNHEY, SVGEGT. J lost 4 bases, V lost 7 bases, and 6 bases had no gene match. CDR3 length: 13 amino acids. For the CDR3, the DNA is TGTGCCAGCACCCGGGACAGTTCCTATGGCTACACCTTC. Its protein product is CASTRDSSYGYTF.

This chain joins TRBV2 and TRBJ2-7; D unclear. The CDR3 covers 11 residues. Germline-derived CDR1 and CDR2 are SNHLY and FYNNEI. The V gene lost 2 bases and the J gene lost 9 bases, with 8 bases spanning the gap. Here the CDR3 reads CASSELVVQYF. CDR3 in DNA: TGTGCCAGCAGTGAACTTGTTGTGCAGTACTTC.

V usage is TRBV7-9 and J usage is TRBJ1-2, with unresolved D. This CDR3 comprises 13 residues. V gave up 6 bases and J gave up 5 bases, with 13 bases separating them. Germline CDR1 is SEHNR and CDR2 is FQNEAQ (reference sequence). The CDR3 loop is CASSYSREYGYTF. The CDR3 DNA follows: TGTGCCAGCAGTTACTCCCGGGAGTATGGCTACACCTTC.

The sample holds many counts of this clonotype. V is TRBV4-3 and J is TRBJ1-4; no clear D gene. The V end was cut by 0 bases, the J end by 5 bases, with 7 bases between. CDR3 length: 14 amino acids. Germline assignment: CDR1 LGHNA and CDR2 YSLEER. The CDR3 DNA follows: TGCGCCAGCAGCCAAGAACTGGCGAATGAAAAACTGTTTTTT. Translated, it gives CASSQELANEKLFF.

This clonotype was detected ten times or more. This CDR3 reads CASSPRTGGNTGELFF. For the CDR3, the DNA is TGTGCCAGCAGTCCTAGGACAGGGGGCAACACCGGGGAGCTGTTTTTT. The chain is built from TRBV12-3 or TRBV12-4 and TRBJ2-2; 11 nucleotides align to TRBD1. V shed 5 bases, J shed 2 bases, and the junction held 4 bases outside the gene matches. CDR3 size: 16 residues.

This clonotype was counted only a few times. The genes are TRBV29-1 and TRBJ2-3, with D unresolved. Between the trimmed V and J ends, which lost 0 bases and 4 bases, there was a span of 5 bases. Germline CDR1 and CDR2: SQVTM and ANQGSEA. There are 12 residues in the CDR3. The CDR3 region is CSVEEVSDTQYF. The CDR3 DNA follows: TGCAGCGTTGAAGAAGTCTCAGATACGCAGTATTTT.

This clonotype showed up just a few times. The CDR3 protein is CASSLSDRGYGYTF. The DNA for the CDR3 is TGCGCCAGCAGCCTCTCAGACAGGGGATATGGCTACACCTTC. V usage is TRBV5-1 and J usage is TRBJ1-2; 8 bases line up with TRBD1. This CDR3 has 14 residues. The V gene's germline CDR1 is SGHRS and CDR2 YFSETQ. V lost 4 bases and J lost 5; bases outside the gene matches: 7.

This clonotype was recorded many times. V is TRBV28 and J is TRBJ2-2; D is uncertain. Trimming stripped 2 bases from V and 0 bases from J, with 1 base between. Per the germline V gene, CDR1 is MDHEN and CDR2 is SYDVKM. The CDR3 totals 13 residues. CDR3 sequence reads: CASSLANTGELFF. The CDR3 DNA follows: TGTGCCAGCAGTTTAGCGAACACCGGGGAGCTGTTTTTT.

This clonotype has a count of ten or more. The V call is TRBV5-6, the J call TRBJ2-1; 14 bases match TRBD2. Germline lookup yields CDR1 SGHDT and CDR2 YYEEEE. This CDR3 region has 17 residues. Trimming removed 2 bases from V and 6 bases from J; junction bases left unmatched: 7. As DNA, the CDR3 is TGTGCCAGCAGCTTTGACTACGGGACTAGCGGGAGCAATGAGCAGTTCTTC. It yields the protein CASSFDYGTSGSNEQFF.

This clonotype has at least ten counts. The chain uses TRBV11-3 and TRBJ1-2; a possible D gene is TRBD1 (5 bases). The CDR3 loop spans 13 amino acids. Germline CDR1 reads SGHNT; CDR2 reads YENEEA. V lost 2 bases to trimming and J lost 8 bases, with 12 bases between them. The CDR3, as DNA: TGTGCCAGCAGCTTATCGAGGGGAATCGGCTACACCTTC. Amino acid sequence: CASSLSRGIGYTF.

This clonotype has just a few counts. The gene calls are TRBV14 and TRBJ2-7; TRBD2 aligns across 7 bases. Germline CDR1 is SGHDN and CDR2 is FVKESK. With V trimmed by 3 bases and J by 0 bases, 5 bases remained unmatched. CDR3 length: 15 amino acids. The CDR3 DNA reads as TGTGCCAGCAGCCACCCAGCGGGGTACTCCTACGAGCAGTACTTC. Protein: CASSHPAGYSYEQYF.

The gene calls are TRBV20-1 and TRBJ2-7; no firm D call. The CDR3 has 14 amino acids. Between the trimmed V and J ends, which lost 0 bases and 2 bases, there was a span of 11 bases. Germline V gene sequence: CDR1 DFQATT, CDR2 SNEGSKA (reference sequence). This CDR3 reads CSARDQTDTYEQYF. CDR3 sequence (DNA): TGCAGTGCTAGAGATCAAACCGATACCTACGAGCAGTACTTC.

The chain recombines TRBV9 with TRBJ2-1; D is unresolved. The length of the CDR3 is 18 residues. Germline assignment: CDR1 SGDLS and CDR2 YYNGEE. Between the trimmed V and J ends, which lost 4 bases and 0 bases, there was a span of 20 bases. The CDR3 is CASSHHTSRPSSYNEQFF. The CDR3 nucleotides read TGTGCCAGCAGCCATCACACGTCGAGGCCCAGCTCCTACAATGAGCAGTTCTTC.

This clonotype was counted only a few times. The gene calls are TRBV15 and TRBJ1-5; no clear D. The V gene's germline CDR1 is LNHNV and CDR2 YYDKDF (reference sequence). CDR3 length equals 14 residues. Trimming removed 5 bases at V and 6 bases at J, with 14 bases between. In DNA form, the CDR3 reads TGTGCCACCAGCTTTACTTTGATTCGTCAGCCCCAGCATTTT. Protein sequence: CATSFTLIRQPQHF.

This chain joins TRBV28 and TRBJ2-3; D remains ambiguous. Germline lookup yields CDR1 MDHEN and CDR2 SYDVKM. The CDR3 length is 13 residues. V was trimmed by 10 bases and J by 0 bases, leaving 11 bases between them. The CDR3 is CATDSRSTDTQYF. Written as DNA, the CDR3 is TGTGCCACCGACTCCCGGAGCACAGATACGCAGTATTTT.

This clonotype was detected ten times or more. The CDR3 sequence: CASNPPTVSGYTF. The CDR3 region has the DNA TGTGCCAGCAACCCCCCGACGGTCTCTGGCTACACCTTC. The chain links TRBV5-5 to TRBJ1-2; the D is unclear. The CDR3 loop spans 13 amino acids. Trimming pared 6 bases from V and 7 bases from J, leaving 16 bases between. From germline, CDR1 is SGHKS and CDR2 YYEKEE (reference sequence).

This clonotype turned up a few times. The rearrangement joins TRBV6-5 to TRBJ2-7; no firm D call. V was shortened by 2 bases and J by 3 bases, with 11 bases between the two germline ends. The germline V gene has CDR1 MNHEY and CDR2 SVGAGI. The CDR3 is 14 residues long. CDR3 sequence reads: CASSYDRQFYEQYF. The CDR3 DNA follows: TGTGCCAGCAGTTACGACCGGCAGTTCTACGAGCAGTACTTC.